Listed below are T cell receptor beta chains from one sample, sequenced in a study of blood T cell repertoires in COVID-19. Profiled with immunoSEQ multiplex PCR; TCRdb holds only in-frame clones, not every one. The sample lists 93,000 or so clones; more than 85% were seen once. The source material was peripheral blood. The receptors were gathered from a human donor in a cohort sampled during active COVID-19. The CDR3 runs from the conserved cysteine through the conserved F or W. Fields, in order: clone size, D gene, V gene, J gene, CDR3 DNA, CDR3 protein. D genes are given only for firm matches. Expanded clones get a size class; other rows say once, few or many, or leave the size out.

-	TRBD2	TRBV4-2	TRBJ2-1	TGTGCCAGCAGCCAAGAGCCAGGCTTGGCGGGAGGACGGTTCTTC	CASSQEPGLAGGRFF
-	-	TRBV24-1	TRBJ2-2	TGTGCCACCAGTGATTTAACAAGGAACACCGGGGAGCTGTTTTTT	CATSDLTRNTGELFF
-	-	TRBV19	TRBJ2-7	TGTGCCAGTAGTATTTATCAGGGGACCTACGAGCAGTACTTC	CASSIYQGTYEQYF
-	-	TRBV6-1	TRBJ2-7	TGTGCCAGCAGTGAACTCACGATTCCAGTCTCCTACGAGCAGTACTTC	CASSELTIPVSYEQYF
-	TRBD2	TRBV7-9	TRBJ2-5	TGTGCCAGCAGCTTAGGAGTTGGAGCGGGAAGAGAGACCCAGTACTTC	CASSLGVGAGRETQYF
-	-	TRBV7-9	TRBJ1-2	TGTGCCAGCAGCCCGCGGGAGGGGCTTCATGGCTACACCTTC	CASSPREGLHGYTF
once	TRBD1	TRBV7-8	TRBJ1-3	TGTGCCAGCACCTACCGAAAAGGACAGGCGATTCTTGGAAACACCATATATTTT	CASTYRKGQAILGNTIYF
-	TRBD1	TRBV3-1/TRBV3-2	TRBJ2-3	TGTGCCAGCAGCCGGACAGGGGGGACAGATACGCAGTATTTT	CASSRTGGTDTQYF
-	TRBD1	TRBV10-3	TRBJ2-1	TGTGCCATCAGCACCCGGGACAGGGACTACAATGAGCAGTTCTTC	CAISTRDRDYNEQFF
-	TRBD2	TRBV7-9	TRBJ2-1	TGTGCCAGCAGCTTAGGAGGGACTAACAATGAGCAGTTCTTC	CASSLGGTNNEQFF
once	TRBD2	TRBV3-1/TRBV3-2	TRBJ2-5	TGTGCCAGCAGCCAGGGCTATGGGACTAGCGGGGGGATGGAGACCCAGTACTTC	CASSQGYGTSGGMETQYF
-	-	TRBV3-1/TRBV3-2	TRBJ1-1	TGTGCCAGCAGCCAAGGGTCAGGGTGGGACACTGAAGCTTTCTTT	CASSQGSGWDTEAFF
-	TRBD1	TRBV19	TRBJ1-1	TGTGCCAGTAGTAAACCAACAACCGGGACAGGGTATTTGAACACTGAAGCTTTCTTT	CASSKPTTGTGYLNTEAFF
-	TRBD1	TRBV19	TRBJ2-1	TGTGCCAGTAGTGCGGTAAGGGACAGGATAAATGAGCAGTTCTTC	CASSAVRDRINEQFF